The 7 T cell receptor beta chains listed next were all sequenced from one sample in a study of chemoradiotherapy in HPV16-positive cancers. Libraries were prepared by immunoSEQ multiplex PCR; TCRdb keeps only in-frame clonotypes and omits some of them. This sample has 25,000 to 30,000 clones, with about 94% found just once. This specimen consisted of blood, obtained from a patient who underwent chemoradiotherapy. The receptor set was obtained from a human donor with HPV-associated anogenital cancer.

The chain uses TRBV5-1 and TRBJ2-7, with D perhaps matching TRBD2 (6 bases). The CDR3 extends over 15 amino acids. V lost 0 bases and J lost 2, with 12 bases in between. Germline CDR1 reads SGHRS; CDR2 reads YFSETQ. The CDR3 region is CASSLVGGSTYEQYF. Written as DNA, the CDR3 is TGCGCCAGCAGCTTGGTTGGAGGGTCCACCTACGAGCAGTACTTC.

The chain carries TRBV19 and TRBJ1-3; 10 bases match TRBD1. The CDR3 runs 17 residues. Germline values: CDR1 LNHDA, CDR2 SQIVND (reference sequence). The ends lost 9 bases at V and 2 bases at J; junction bases unmatched: 13. The CDR3: CASERGIDRGPGNTIYF. The CDR3 DNA sequence: TGTGCCAGCGAGAGGGGGATCGACAGGGGGCCTGGAAACACCATATATTTT.

The V gene is TRBV19, the J gene TRBJ2-1; 11 bases line up with TRBD2. Germline V lookup: CDR1 LNHDA, CDR2 SQIVND (reference sequence). The J segment lost 7 bases and the V segment lost 7 bases, leaving 12 bases of the junction unmatched. The CDR3 loop spans 16 amino acids. The CDR3 spells CASNSEGLAERNEQFF. The DNA of the CDR3 is TGTGCCAGTAACTCAGAGGGACTAGCGGAGAGGAATGAGCAGTTCTTC.

This chain uses TRBV7-2 with TRBJ2-3; D gene uncertain. Germline lookup yields CDR1 SGHTA and CDR2 FQGNSA. CDR3 length: 12 amino acids. V dropped 5 bases and J dropped 5 bases, with 8 bases sitting between them. CDR3 protein: CASSPWGDTQYF. The CDR3 DNA follows: TGTGCCAGCAGCCCATGGGGAGATACGCAGTATTTT.

This rearrangement joins TRBV7-2 to TRBJ2-7, with 11 bases matching TRBD2. CDR1 SGHTA and CDR2 FQGNSA come from the germline V gene. V dropped 1 base and J dropped 0; count of bases not matched to a gene: 5. CDR3 length: 17 amino acids. The CDR3 DNA sequence: TGTGCCAGCAGCTTAGTACTAGCGGGGGCCCCCTCCTACGAGCAGTACTTC. Translation: CASSLVLAGAPSYEQYF.

J is TRBJ1-1 and V is TRBV2; D is uncertain. CDR3 length: 13 amino acids. The ends were cut back, 5 bases at V and 2 bases at J, with 9 bases in the middle. Looked up from germline, CDR1 is SNHLY and CDR2 is FYNNEI. In DNA form, the CDR3 reads TGTGCCAGCAGTTTTTCCTTAAACACTGAAGCTTTCTTT. Translating gives CASSFSLNTEAFF.

The chain links TRBV20-1 to TRBJ1-2, with TRBD1 matching over 7 bases. J gave up 8 bases and V 5 bases, and 5 bases lay outside the gene matches. The CDR3 sequence is 11 residues long. Germline assignment: CDR1 DFQATT and CDR2 SNEGSKA (reference sequence). CDR3 sequence reads: CSAPDRPGYTF. The CDR3 DNA reads as TGCAGTGCTCCGGACAGGCCGGGCTACACCTTC.